The entry that follows covers one TCR beta chain sequence. The clone's antigen remains unknown. It has no much larger one-base neighbor in the sample; base qualities were not kept. The CDR3 regions of human TCRbeta chains were analyzed by immunosequencing. On the authors' methods: Repertoire TCRs were matched against a reference library of SARS-CoV-2-specific TCRs generated with the MIRA antigen-specificity platform. Breadth was defined as the fraction of unique TCRs that were SARS-CoV-2-associated, and depth was defined as the fraction of total T cells that were SARS-CoV-2-associated. Using the MIRA data, each spike-specific TCR was mapped to the spike region that the TCR reacts to and placed in a CD4 or CD8 class. Log10-transformed breadth and depth values were compared by one-way ANOVA with Sidak's multiple comparisons tests. TCRdb carries this immuneACCESS record with in-frame sequences only. Its versions omit some clonotypes, under half of them owing to an unresolved V gene in the studies checked, with the rest unexplained. That table gives V, J and clone size, and the DNA gave D and trimming. A total of about 35,000 clones appear in this sample, 75% to 90% of them only once. The ten biggest clones cover roughly 6.2% of the sample.

Interpreted using the paper, the time point label stands for: baseline before first vaccination. Vaccinee samples were obtained from the UK trials COV001 and COV002, which included a single-blind randomized controlled phase 2/3 trial of AZD1222 (ChAdOx1 nCoV-19) in healthy adults. For TCRbeta chain sequencing, PBMC samples were collected from trial participants at day 0 and at day 28 after the second dose. This sample was taken from a study of T cell responses to AZD1222 COVID-19 vaccine (dated by TCRdb to the early 2020s). General notes on the study: AZD1222 recipients whose second dose came at about 4 weeks and those whose second dose came at about 12 weeks were combined into one group, since spike-specific TCR depth and breadth did not differ between the two schedules. Trial participants were enrolled by age into subgroups of 18-55, 56-69 and 70-plus years, and around 150, 28 and 57 TCR-sequenced participants, respectively, were included in these subgroups. A total of about 230 trial participants underwent TCR sequencing, of whom about 210 received two doses of AZD1222 and about 25 received two doses of the MenACWY control vaccine.

What the work shows at the level of the full study, not this receptor alone: A significant rise in spike-specific TCR breadth and depth was observed after two AZD1222 doses relative to day 0 and relative to MenACWY recipients. Vaccine-associated CD4 TCRs spanned the whole spike protein, with dominant responses in regions 160-218 and 743-854. Because no samples from the day 14 peak response were available, repertoires could be characterized only after the peak T cell response. Conclusions about previously exposed vaccinees were limited because only six or seven AZD1222 recipients were SARS-CoV-2 seropositive at baseline. In the small 56-69-year group, the increase in depth fell short of significance, most likely because of low power. Nearly half of unique spike-specific TCRs reportedly recognized epitopes outside regions mutated in the B.1.351 and B.1.1.7 variants. Most participants were white British and females outnumbered males, and the authors suggested that clonal diversity may have been underestimated.

Trimming removed 0 bases from V and 7 bases from J, leaving 15 bases between the germline ends. Including cysteine and phenylalanine, the CDR3 has 15 amino acids. Just CDR3 DNA is preserved here, 45 bases in frame from base 1. CDR1 is given as SGDLS and CDR2 as YYNGEE, both from the germline V gene. The TCR originated in an adult in good health. In this chain, TRBV9 is recombined with TRBJ2-3, with TRBD2 as a weak D call on 6 bases. The source material was peripheral blood, sampled on day 0 of AZD1222 vaccination. The nucleotides read TGTGCCAGCAGCGTAGTAGAGGTGGGAGGTAATACGCAGTATTTT. It codes for CASSVVEVGGNTQYF.